These 32 T cell receptor beta chains were all obtained from the same sample, sequenced in a study of control samples from healthy donors and cancer patients (dated by TCRdb to 2018 to 2021). Libraries came from the immunoSEQ multiplex PCR assay. In its TCRdb copy, this immuneACCESS table keeps in-frame sequences only and misses some clones. Where compared with another copy, unresolved V genes explain less than half of these, and the others have no known cause. This sample lists 390,000 or so clones; more than 80% were detected once. In total, the top ten clones hold 5% to 7% of the sample. What was sequenced was PBMCs. These receptors were obtained from a man aged 35 to 55 with head and neck cancer.

The V call is TRBV19, the J call TRBJ2-7, with TRBD2 matching 8 bases. CDR3 size: 16 residues. Trimming took 1 base from V and 8 from J; bases not matched to a gene: 13. Germline values: CDR1 LNHDA, CDR2 SQIVND (reference sequence). As DNA, the CDR3 is TGTGCCAGTAGTATAGGCGGGAGGACTTCGTCGGTAAAGCAGTACTTC. Translated: CASSIGGRTSSVKQYF.

The chain carries TRBV18 and TRBJ2-7, with TRBD2 matching 10 bases. The CDR3 runs 14 residues. Germline V CDR1 and CDR2: KGHSH, LQKENI. The V and J ends lost 6 bases and 5 bases, in that order; junction bases with no gene match: 7. CDR3 loop: CASSLTSGINEQYF. CDR3 nucleotide sequence: TGTGCCAGCTCCCTTACTAGCGGGATTAACGAGCAGTACTTC.

CDR3 DNA: TGTGCCAGCAGTGACGGGCAGCGAGGTGAAAAACTGTTTTTT. Its translation is CASSDGQRGEKLFF. V gene TRBV2 combines with J gene TRBJ1-4, with D uncertain. Trimming left V 3 bases short and J 7 bases short, with 12 bases between. Germline V gene sequence: CDR1 SNHLY, CDR2 FYNNEI. The CDR3 length is 14 residues.

This chain's CDR3 is CASRTGGVGGYTF. The CDR3 DNA reads TGTGCCAGCAGGACAGGGGGCGTGGGAGGCTACACCTTC. The chain links TRBV3-1 (or the pseudogene TRBV3-2) to TRBJ1-2; 10 bases map to TRBD1. The V gene's germline CDR1 is LGHDT and CDR2 YNNKEL (reference sequence). This CDR3 is built from 13 residues. V lost 6 bases to trimming and J lost 8 bases; unmatched junction nucleotides: 6.

The rearrangement joins TRBV7-3 to TRBJ2-1; a possible D gene is TRBD2 (6 bases). Germline loops: CDR1 SGHTA, CDR2 FQGTGA. The CDR3 sequence is 17 residues long. Trimming cost V 2 bases and J 0 bases, with 14 bases left between them. CDR3 loop: CASSLLPGGNSYNEQFF. The CDR3 DNA sequence: TGTGCCAGCAGCTTACTCCCTGGGGGGAACTCCTACAATGAGCAGTTCTTC.

The gene calls are TRBV2 and TRBJ1-3; D is uncertain. Germline CDR1 is SNHLY and CDR2 is FYNNEI. The CDR3 runs to 16 residues. V was pared by 6 bases and J by 0 bases, with 15 bases between. The CDR3: CASSVFGPSSGNTIYF. CDR3 sequence (DNA): TGTGCCAGCAGCGTCTTTGGGCCAAGCTCTGGAAACACCATATATTTT.

Note on this clone: An end of the junction does not agree with germline; a read error may underlie this. The chain has TRBV9 and TRBJ2-7; TRBD2 matches at 7 bases. CDR3 length equals 13 residues. Germline V gene sequence: CDR1 SGDLS, CDR2 YYNGEE. CDR3 DNA sequence: TGTGCCAGCAGCCCGGGAGGTCAGCAGCGAATGCACTTC. As protein: CASSPGGQQRMHF.

V is TRBV9 and J is TRBJ1-3, with D unclear. This CDR3 has 13 residues. Germline CDR1 reads SGDLS; CDR2 reads YYNGEE. Trimming cost V 7 bases and J 3 bases, with 11 bases left between them. CDR3 in amino acids: CASGETNGNTIYF. Written as DNA, the CDR3 is TGTGCCAGCGGTGAGACAAATGGAAACACCATATATTTT.

The genes are TRBV5-5 and TRBJ2-7, with 10 positions matching TRBD1. The CDR3 length is 15 residues. The junction had 10 bases not matched to a gene; V was cut back by 4 bases and J by 6 bases. The germline CDR1 and CDR2 sequences are SGHKS and YYEKEE (reference sequence). CDR3 region: CASSTDRGRGVEQYF. The CDR3 DNA reads TGTGCCAGCAGCACAGACAGGGGGCGAGGGGTCGAGCAGTACTTC.

This chain uses TRBV5-1 with TRBJ1-6; 7 nucleotides agree with TRBD1. The CDR3 is 16 residues long. With V trimmed by 4 bases and J by 6 bases, 10 bases remained unmatched. Per germline, CDR1 SGHRS and CDR2 YFSETQ. The CDR3: CASSTGLQGSNSPLHF. Written as DNA, the CDR3 is TGCGCCAGCAGCACAGGATTACAGGGGTCTAATTCACCCCTCCACTTT. The variable domain in full, with the rest retrieved from reference TRBV5-1 and TRBJ1-6, is KAGVTQTPRYLIKTRGQQVTLSCSPISGHRSVSWYQQTPGQGLQFLFEYFSETQRNKGNFPGRFSGRQFSNSRSEMNVSTLELGDSALYLCASSTGLQGSNSPLHFGNGTRLTVT.

The gene calls are TRBV14 and TRBJ2-3; D unresolved. CDR3 length: 13 amino acids. Per germline, CDR1 SGHDN and CDR2 FVKESK. The V end was cut by 0 bases, the J end by 11 bases, with 12 bases between. For the CDR3, the DNA is TGTGCCAGCAGCCAAGATACCAAGTTGGGGCAGTATTTT. Translation gives CASSQDTKLGQYF.

The chain is built from TRBV9 and TRBJ2-5; tentative D call: TRBD2 (5 bases). CDR1 SGDLS and CDR2 YYNGEE come from the germline V gene. The CDR3 length is 14 residues. V dropped 4 bases and J dropped 5 bases, with 15 bases sitting between them. This chain's CDR3 is CASSPPAVGETQYF. The CDR3, as DNA: TGTGCCAGCAGCCCCCCAGCGGTGGGGGAGACCCAGTACTTC.

This chain links TRBV15 with TRBJ1-5; D not resolved. The CDR3 length is 15 residues. Deletions cut 4 bases from V and 2 bases from J, with 12 bases between. CDR1 is LNHNV, CDR2 YYDKDF, per germline (reference sequence). The CDR3 reads CATSIVLDGNQPQHF. The CDR3 coding sequence is TGTGCCACCAGCATCGTCCTTGATGGCAATCAGCCCCAGCATTTT.

Concerning this clone: The same CDR3 is also encoded by other DNA sequences in this sample. The chain recombines TRBV6-2 or TRBV6-3 with TRBJ2-7; no reliable D call. The CDR3 has 12 residues. V was cut by 6 bases and J by 4 bases, with 10 bases left in between. Germline V gene data show CDR1 as MNHEY and CDR2 as SVGEGT. The CDR3 DNA reads TGTGCCAGCAGCAGACCCTCTTACGAGCAGTACTTC. This sequence encodes CASSRPSYEQYF.

This clone was seen only once. The chain carries TRBV5-5 and TRBJ1-1; D not certain. This CDR3 comprises 14 residues. The germline CDR1 and CDR2 sequences are SGHKS and YYEKEE (reference sequence). V was pared by 1 base and J by 0 bases, with 7 bases between. The CDR3 bases are TGTGCCAGCAGCTTGAGCCAGCTGAACACTGAAGCTTTCTTT. Amino acid sequence: CASSLSQLNTEAFF.

The rearrangement links TRBV9 to TRBJ2-7, with TRBD2 matching 8 bases. V lost 2 bases and J lost 6; bases outside the gene matches: 4. CDR1 is SGDLS and CDR2 is YYNGEE in the germline V gene. CDR3 length: 13 residues. The CDR3 loop is CASSVLLAGEQYF. The CDR3 region has the DNA TGTGCCAGCAGCGTTCTTCTAGCGGGCGAGCAGTACTTC.

The chain employs TRBV7-9 and TRBJ1-4, with D perhaps matching TRBD1 (5 bases). The germline CDR1 and CDR2 sequences are SEHNR and FQNEAQ (reference sequence). The CDR3 length is 16 residues. V shed 4 bases and J shed 6 bases, with 18 bases lying between them. The CDR3 DNA reads TGTGCCAGCAGCTGGGGCGGGGGGAGAATCTATGAAAAACTGTTTTTT. Amino acids: CASSWGGGRIYEKLFF. Combining the CDR3 with reference TRBV7-9 and TRBJ1-4 gives the whole variable domain DTGVSQNPRHKITKRGQNVTFRCDPISEHNRLYWYRQTLGQGPEFLTYFQNEAQLEKSRLLSDRFSAERPKGSFSTLEIQRTEQGDSAMYLCASSWGGGRIYEKLFFGSGTQLSVL.

This chain links TRBV27 with TRBJ2-7; TRBD2 might be the D (7 bases). Trimming left V 7 bases short and J 5 bases short, with 15 bases between. Germline assignment: CDR1 MNHEY and CDR2 SMNVEV (reference sequence). This CDR3 region has 13 residues. Here the CDR3 reads CASIGGGLHEQYF. The CDR3 bases are TGTGCCAGCATTGGCGGGGGCCTGCACGAGCAGTACTTC.

The genes are TRBV29-1 and TRBJ1-1; D gene unclear. CDR3 length equals 12 residues. Trimming took 7 bases from V and 2 from J, leaving 11 bases between them. CDR1 and CDR2 (germline): SQVTM, ANQGSEA. The CDR3 DNA sequence: TGCAGCGCAGAGAGGGATAACACTGAAGCTTTCTTT. It yields the protein CSAERDNTEAFF. Complete variable domain (other parts from reference TRBV29-1 and TRBJ1-1): SAVISQKPSRDICQRGTSLTIQCQVDSQVTMMFWYRQQPGQSLTLIATANQGSEATYESGFVIDKFPISRPNLTFSTLTVSNMSPEDSSIYLCSAERDNTEAFFGQGTRLTVV.

The chain has TRBV10-2 and TRBJ1-2, with TRBD1 as a possible D gene (5 bases). V lost 4 bases and J 7 bases, leaving 13 bases between the germline ends. This CDR3 spans 13 amino acids. Germline CDR1 reads WSHSY; CDR2 reads SAAADI. CDR3 protein: CASSVEGPAGYTF. The CDR3 bases are TGCGCCAGCAGTGTGGAGGGGCCAGCTGGCTACACCTTC.

The genes are TRBV6-6 and TRBJ2-7; 7 positions agree with TRBD2. Germline trimming cut 1 base from V and 4 bases from J; bases unmatched to any gene: 4. There are 14 residues in the CDR3. CDR1 is MNHNY, CDR2 SVGAGI, per germline (reference sequence). The chain's CDR3 is CASSYWRELYEQYF. The CDR3 DNA reads TGTGCCAGCAGTTACTGGCGGGAGTTGTACGAGCAGTACTTC.

The V gene is TRBV19, the J gene TRBJ1-1; 10 bases align to TRBD1. The germline gives CDR1 LNHDA, CDR2 SQIVND (reference sequence). The CDR3 has 14 residues. V trimming: 5 bases; J trimming: 3 bases; junction bases outside the gene matches: 3. CDR3 region: CASSQGQGDTEAFF. The CDR3 nucleotides read TGTGCCAGTAGTCAAGGACAGGGGGACACTGAAGCTTTCTTT. Full variable domain (outside the CDR3, taken from reference TRBV19 and TRBJ1-1): DGGITQSPKYLFRKEGQNVTLSCEQNLNHDAMYWYRQDPGQGLRLIYYSQIVNDFQKGDIAEGYSVSREKKESFPLTVTSAQKNPTAFYLCASSQGQGDTEAFFGQGTRLTVV.

The V call is TRBV7-3, the J call TRBJ2-3; no reliable D call. CDR1 is SGHTA, CDR2 FQGTGA, per germline. Deletions cut 5 bases from V and 2 bases from J, with 14 bases between. The length of the CDR3 is 15 residues. This CDR3 reads CASSVDPFATDTQYF. CDR3 in DNA: TGTGCCAGCAGCGTGGACCCATTCGCCACAGATACGCAGTATTTT.

This clone occurred once. This chain uses TRBV5-1 with TRBJ2-3; D possibly corresponds to TRBD2 (6 bases). This CDR3 has 14 amino acids. Trimming left V 5 bases short and J 4 bases short, with 14 bases between. Germline loops: CDR1 SGHRS, CDR2 YFSETQ. CDR3 sequence reads: CASRGLTAADTQYF. The CDR3 DNA reads as TGCGCCAGCAGGGGACTTACGGCGGCAGATACGCAGTATTTT.

The gene calls are TRBV28 and TRBJ1-1; no reliable D call. V was trimmed by 11 bases and J by 0 bases, leaving 13 bases between them. Germline V gene lookup returns CDR1 MDHEN and CDR2 SYDVKM. This CDR3 spans 13 amino acids. The CDR3 reads CASQWPMNTEAFF. In nucleotides, the CDR3 is TGTGCCTCCCAGTGGCCCATGAACACTGAAGCTTTCTTT. The variable domain in full, with the rest retrieved from reference TRBV28 and TRBJ1-1, is DVKVTQSSRYLVKRTGEKVFLECVQDMDHENMFWYRQDPGLGLRLIYFSYDVKMKEKGDIPEGYSVSREKKERFSLILESASTNQTSMYLCASQWPMNTEAFFGQGTRLTVV.

This clone was seen just once. This chain connects TRBV3-1 (or the pseudogene TRBV3-2) to TRBJ2-7, with TRBD1 as a possible D gene (6 bases). Germline V gives CDR1 LGHDT, CDR2 YNNKEL (reference sequence). This CDR3 is built from 14 residues. The ends were cut back, 0 bases at V and 6 bases at J, with 12 bases in the middle. The CDR3 nucleotides read TGTGCCAGCAGCCAAGATCAGGGGCTCGGCGAGCAGTACTTC. Encoded protein: CASSQDQGLGEQYF.

The CDR3 sequence: CASSSGTQGPSSGNTIYF. The DNA for the CDR3 is TGTGCCAGCAGTTCCGGGACCCAGGGCCCGAGCTCTGGAAACACCATATATTTT. This sequence joins TRBV28 and TRBJ1-3; maybe TRBD1 (5 bases). This CDR3 region has 18 residues. CDR1 is MDHEN and CDR2 is SYDVKM in the germline V gene. V was cut by 4 bases and J by 0 bases, with 19 bases left in between.

J is TRBJ1-3 and V is TRBV11-2, with 7 bases identical to TRBD1. The CDR3 length is 15 residues. Germline-derived CDR1 and CDR2 are SGHAT and FQNNGV. Germline trimming cut 1 base from V and 3 bases from J; bases unmatched to any gene: 3. The CDR3 here is CASSLAGTVGNTIYF. As DNA, the CDR3 is TGTGCCAGCAGCTTAGCAGGGACAGTTGGAAACACCATATATTTT.

The V gene is TRBV15, the J gene TRBJ1-2; 7 bases match TRBD1. CDR1 is LNHNV and CDR2 is YYDKDF in the germline V gene (reference sequence). V gave up 0 bases and J gave up 6 bases; unmatched junction bases: 1. The CDR3 contains 13 residues. CDR3 residues: CATSREGGDGYTF. CDR3 DNA sequence: TGTGCCACCAGCAGAGAAGGGGGCGATGGCTACACCTTC.

This clone was detected only once. V usage is TRBV19 and J usage is TRBJ1-5; 7 nucleotides match TRBD1. Germline V gene data show CDR1 as LNHDA and CDR2 as SQIVND (reference sequence). CDR3 size: 16 residues. J gave up 3 bases and V 4 bases, and 9 bases lay outside the gene matches. CDR3 bases: TGTGCCAGTAGTACTGGGACAGTCCCAGACAATCAGCCCCAGCATTTT. Translating gives CASSTGTVPDNQPQHF.

This clone has a handful of counts. The V and J genes are TRBV5-8 and TRBJ2-3; no clear D. The CDR3 length is 14 residues. In germline, CDR1 is SGHTS, CDR2 YDEGEE. The V end lost 5 bases, the J end lost 6 bases, and 16 bases lay between the germline ends. The CDR3 spells CASRQQGTPDTQYF. In nucleotides, the CDR3 is TGTGCCAGCAGACAACAAGGCACTCCCGATACGCAGTATTTT.

A single count supports this clone. Other nucleotide sequences in the sample specify the same CDR3. The V gene is TRBV7-6, the J gene TRBJ2-3; 7 bases are shared with TRBD2. Losses at the gene ends were 3 bases for V and 1 base for J; bases not matched to a gene: 1. The germline V gene encodes CDR1 SGHVS and CDR2 FNYEAQ. The CDR3 totals 14 residues. The CDR3 bases are TGTGCCAGCAGCTTGGCGGGGGGCACAGATACGCAGTATTTT. Protein sequence: CASSLAGGTDTQYF.